This TCR beta chain was profiled in a study of T cell responses to AZD1222 COVID-19 vaccine. Sequencing was performed with immunoSEQ multiplex PCR; in TCRdb, only in-frame clones are kept and a portion is missing. The sample contains about 100,000 clones, 80% to 90% of which appear only once. Overall study findings and caveats: A mostly white British donor set with more females was recruited, and clonal diversity was possibly underestimated. Vaccine-associated CD4 TCRs ranged over spike, dominating at 160-218 and 743-854.

V was trimmed by 4 bases and J by 4 bases, leaving 11 bases between them. There are 13 residues in the CDR3. The germline V gene encodes CDR1 SQVTM and CDR2 ANQGSEA. Points on this clone: The antigen remains undetermined.

This sequence joins TRBV29-1 and TRBJ1-5; tentatively, D is TRBD1 (5 bases). The source was peripheral blood, collected on day 0 of MenACWY control vaccination. The clonotype comes from an adult in good health. This CDR3 reads CSVGGNMNQPQHF. In DNA form, the CDR3 reads TGCAGCGTTGGGGGGAATATGAATCAGCCCCAGCATTTT.